Below, 24 T cell receptor beta chains from the same sample are listed, as sequenced in a study of blood T cell repertoires in COVID-19. The protocol was immunoSEQ multiplex PCR, while the TCRdb copy is restricted to in-frame clones and leaves out a portion. The sample lists 200,000 to 300,000 clones; approximately 78% were seen once. Sequenced sample: peripheral blood. These receptors all stem from a woman in her fifties or sixties with active or convalescent COVID-19.

The chain uses TRBV29-1 and TRBJ2-5, with 8 bases aligning to TRBD1. The CDR3 consists of 12 residues. Germline CDR1 SQVTM, CDR2 ANQGSEA. V lost 5 bases to trimming and J lost 5 bases; unmatched junction nucleotides: 4. CDR3 protein: CSVSDRGETQYF. The CDR3 nucleotides are TGCAGCGTTAGCGACAGGGGTGAGACCCAGTACTTC.

The chain is built from TRBV28 and TRBJ1-1; TRBD1 aligns across 9 bases. CDR3 length: 14 residues. Germline values: CDR1 MDHEN, CDR2 SYDVKM. The trim removed 5 bases at V and 6 bases at J, leaving 7 bases unmatched. CDR3 nucleotides: TGTGCCAGCAGTCCCGGACAGGGGAAGTCTGAAGCTTTCTTT. Amino acids: CASSPGQGKSEAFF. The full variable domain, in which reference TRBV28 and TRBJ1-1 provide the parts outside the CDR3, is DVKVTQSSRYLVKRTGEKVFLECVQDMDHENMFWYRQDPGLGLRLIYFSYDVKMKEKGDIPEGYSVSREKKERFSLILESASTNQTSMYLCASSPGQGKSEAFFGQGTRLTVV.

The chain combines TRBV19 with TRBJ2-7, with TRBD1 matching 8 bases. The CDR3 consists of 14 residues. Germline V gene sequence: CDR1 LNHDA, CDR2 SQIVND (reference sequence). J was trimmed by 4 bases and V by 2 bases; bases with no gene match: 4. This CDR3 reads CASSIQTGVYEQYF. DNA of the CDR3: TGTGCCAGTAGTATACAGACAGGGGTTTACGAGCAGTACTTC.

The chain links TRBV14 to TRBJ1-2; D is uncertain. The CDR3 has 12 residues. Germline loops: CDR1 SGHDN, CDR2 FVKESK. V shed 1 base and J shed 4 bases, with 4 bases lying between them. CDR3 in DNA: TGTGCCAGCAGCCAAGGACTCTATGGCTACACCTTC. This translates into CASSQGLYGYTF. The full variable domain, with the rest looked up from reference TRBV14 and TRBJ1-2, is EAGVTQFPSHSVIEKGQTVTLRCDPISGHDNLYWYRRVMGKEIKFLLHFVKESKQDESGMPNNRFLAERTGGTYSTLKVQPAELEDSGVYFCASSQGLYGYTFGSGTRLTVV.

In this sample, this clone turned up once. The rearrangement joins TRBV27 to TRBJ2-7, with TRBD1 matching 9 bases. J was trimmed by 0 bases and V by 2 bases; bases with no gene match: 5. Germline CDR1 reads MNHEY; CDR2 reads SMNVEV (reference sequence). This CDR3 is 16 amino acids long. CDR3: CASSLLGTGNSYEQYF. The CDR3 bases are TGTGCCAGCAGTTTACTTGGGACAGGGAACTCCTACGAGCAGTACTTC.

The chain joins TRBV2 to TRBJ2-2; D is perhaps TRBD2 (7 bases). Deletions cut 8 bases from V and 7 bases from J, with 23 bases between. The germline gives CDR1 SNHLY, CDR2 FYNNEI. This CDR3 has 16 amino acids. CDR3 nucleotide sequence: TGTGCCAGCTCCGTCCAGGGGAGGGGGGCCGGCGGGGAGCTGTTTTTT. This codes for CASSVQGRGAGGELFF.

V is TRBV7-2 and J is TRBJ2-2; 7 nucleotides line up with TRBD2. This CDR3 is 14 amino acids long. Per germline, CDR1 SGHTA and CDR2 FQGNSA. Trimming cost V 5 bases and J 4 bases; bases outside gene matches: 4. This chain's CDR3 is CASSPLAITGELFF. CDR3 bases: TGTGCCAGCAGCCCACTAGCGATCACCGGGGAGCTGTTTTTT.

The chain is built from TRBV30 and TRBJ2-3; 11 bases line up with TRBD1. The V and J ends lost 2 bases and 4 bases, in that order; junction bases with no gene match: 5. Germline CDR1 GTSNPN, CDR2 SVGIG (reference sequence). The CDR3 has 15 amino acids. In DNA form, the CDR3 reads TGTGCCTGGAGTAGGGACAGGGGGTTAGCAGATACGCAGTATTTT. Translation gives CAWSRDRGLADTQYF.

The chain links TRBV15 to TRBJ1-2; TRBD1 matches at 8 bases. V was pared by 3 bases and J by 4 bases, with 4 bases of the junction left unmatched. The CDR3 runs to 14 residues. Germline assignment: CDR1 LNHNV and CDR2 YYDKDF (reference sequence). CDR3 loop: CATSRSGGAYGYTF. DNA of the CDR3: TGTGCCACCAGCAGGTCAGGGGGCGCCTATGGCTACACCTTC.

The V call is TRBV12-5, the J call TRBJ2-4; D ambiguous. This CDR3 is 17 amino acids long. V lost 9 bases to trimming and J lost 0 bases, with 21 bases between them. Germline V lookup: CDR1 LGHNT, CDR2 FRNRAP. CDR3 sequence (DNA): TGTGCTAGCCGAAGCCCTTCTAGTCCTATAGCCAAAAACATTCAGTACTTC. Protein: CASRSPSSPIAKNIQYF.

V gene TRBV6-5 combines with J gene TRBJ2-1, with a tentative D call TRBD1 (5 bases). In germline, CDR1 is MNHEY, CDR2 SVGAGI. Trimming removed 3 bases from V and 0 bases from J, with 9 bases in between. The CDR3 loop spans 15 amino acids. The CDR3 DNA follows: TGTGCCAGCAGTTATCTAAGGGGCTCCTACAATGAGCAGTTCTTC. Translation: CASSYLRGSYNEQFF.

The V call is TRBV7-9, the J call TRBJ2-1, with 7 bases lining up with TRBD1. J was trimmed by 7 bases and V by 2 bases; bases with no gene match: 5. CDR3 length equals 14 residues. Germline lookup yields CDR1 SEHNR and CDR2 FQNEAQ (reference sequence). DNA of the CDR3: TGTGCCAGCAGCTTATCTGTACAGGGGAATGAGCAGTTCTTC. Translated, it gives CASSLSVQGNEQFF.

This sequence joins TRBV19 and TRBJ1-2, with TRBD1 matching over 7 bases. The trim removed 4 bases at V and 4 bases at J, leaving 12 bases unmatched. The length of the CDR3 is 16 residues. Per the germline V gene, CDR1 is LNHDA and CDR2 is SQIVND (reference sequence). The CDR3 loop reads CASSSTPQGNRYGYTF. CDR3 nucleotide sequence: TGTGCCAGTAGTAGCACCCCACAGGGGAACCGCTATGGCTACACCTTC.

The J gene is TRBJ2-7, the V gene TRBV6-1; weak D call: TRBD2 (6 bases). The CDR3 extends over 14 amino acids. Trimming pared 1 base from V and 3 bases from J, leaving 10 bases between. Germline values: CDR1 MNHNS, CDR2 SASEGT. CDR3 nucleotide sequence: TGTGCCAGCAGTGAAGAAGGAGGGTACTACGAGCAGTACTTC. Its protein product is CASSEEGGYYEQYF.

DNA for the CDR3: TGTGCCAGCAGCATTTATAGCGGGGGGATTGGGGCCCAGTACTTC. This translates into CASSIYSGGIGAQYF. V is TRBV5-6 and J is TRBJ2-5, with 10 bases aligning to TRBD2. The CDR3 contains 15 residues. CDR1 SGHDT and CDR2 YYEEEE come from the germline V gene. The V and J ends lost 4 bases and 9 bases, in that order; junction bases with no gene match: 12.

This clone was seen just once. The chain joins TRBV6-2 or TRBV6-3 to TRBJ2-4; 11 bases are a match to TRBD2. Losses at the gene ends were 5 bases for V and 8 bases for J; bases not matched to a gene: 5. Germline CDR1 reads MNHEY; CDR2 reads SVGEGT. CDR3 size: 14 residues. The CDR3, as DNA: TGTGCCAGCAGTATAGCGGGGGGGCCATACATTCAGTACTTC. It translates to CASSIAGGPYIQYF.

This clone is a singleton in its sample. The J gene is TRBJ1-1, the V gene TRBV5-5; 8 nucleotides align to TRBD1. Germline CDR1 and CDR2: SGHKS and YYEKEE (reference sequence). The ends lost 6 bases at V and 1 base at J; junction bases unmatched: 8. The CDR3 consists of 15 residues. The CDR3 spells CASTRTGQPNTEAFF. CDR3 DNA: TGTGCCAGCACTCGGACAGGGCAGCCGAACACTGAAGCTTTCTTT.

Here the CDR3 reads CASSDRALGEAFF. The CDR3 DNA sequence: TGTGCCAGCAGTGACAGGGCACTGGGTGAAGCTTTCTTT. V gene TRBV2 combines with J gene TRBJ1-1, with D perhaps matching TRBD1 (5 bases). Germline loops: CDR1 SNHLY, CDR2 FYNNEI. V was shortened by 3 bases and J by 7 bases, with 12 bases between the two germline ends. The CDR3 runs 13 residues. Full variable domain (remainder filled in from reference TRBV2 and TRBJ1-1): EPEVTQTPSHQVTQMGQEVILRCVPISNHLYFYWYRQILGQKVEFLVSFYNNEISEKSEIFDDQFSVERPDGSNFTLKIRSTKLEDSAMYFCASSDRALGEAFFGQGTRLTVV.

This chain connects TRBV18 to TRBJ2-3; 8 bases line up with TRBD2. CDR3 length: 15 amino acids. With V trimmed by 6 bases and J by 10 bases, 15 bases remained unmatched. Germline loops: CDR1 KGHSH, CDR2 LQKENI. The CDR3 protein is CASSPLGLGSLSQYF. The CDR3 nucleotides read TGTGCCAGCTCCCCCCTGGGACTAGGATCCCTTTCGCAGTATTTT. Full variable domain (outside the CDR3, taken from reference TRBV18 and TRBJ2-3): NAGVMQNPRHLVRRRGQEARLRCSPMKGHSHVYWYRQLPEEGLKFMVYLQKENIIDESGMPKERFSAEFPKEGPSILRIQQVVRGDSAAYFCASSPLGLGSLSQYFGPGTRLTVL.

The chain carries TRBV7-2 and TRBJ1-5; 8 bases fit TRBD1. The CDR3 is 14 residues long. CDR1 and CDR2 (germline): SGHTA, FQGNSA. Unmatched junction bases numbered 5, after V lost 5 bases and J lost 5 bases. The CDR3 bases are TGTGCCAGCAGCCTAGGACAGGGATATCAGCCCCAGCATTTT. Protein product: CASSLGQGYQPQHF.

V and J are TRBV6-5 and TRBJ1-5; D is ambiguous. Germline V gene sequence: CDR1 MNHEY, CDR2 SVGAGI. This CDR3 contains 13 residues. The ends were cut back, 7 bases at V and 2 bases at J, with 9 bases in the middle. The CDR3 DNA follows: TGTGCCAGCAAGGGAGGTGGCAATCAGCCCCAGCATTTT. Its translation is CASKGGGNQPQHF.

This clone came up once. The CDR3 reads CASSLGVAGDQDEQYF. The CDR3 DNA sequence: TGTGCCAGCAGCCTTGGGGTAGCGGGGGATCAAGACGAGCAGTACTTC. V gene TRBV7-6 combines with J gene TRBJ2-7; 9 bases match TRBD2. Germline values: CDR1 SGHVS, CDR2 FNYEAQ. The length of the CDR3 is 16 residues. V lost 5 bases, J lost 5 bases, and 13 bases stayed unmatched.

The chain uses TRBV10-3 and TRBJ1-2, with 7 positions matching TRBD1. CDR3 length: 14 residues. The J segment lost 3 bases and the V segment lost 1 base, leaving 2 bases of the junction unmatched. Looked up from germline, CDR1 is ENHRY and CDR2 is SYGVKD. CDR3 sequence reads: CAISEWGQYYGYTF. The CDR3, as DNA: TGTGCCATCAGTGAGTGGGGACAGTACTATGGCTACACCTTC.

The table lists this clone with a count of one. The chain is built from TRBV19 and TRBJ1-2; possible D gene TRBD1, 6 bases. Germline V lookup: CDR1 LNHDA, CDR2 SQIVND (reference sequence). V gave up 4 bases and J gave up 3 bases, with 9 bases separating them. The CDR3 has 13 amino acids. Here the CDR3 reads CASSTNRDYGYTF. The CDR3 coding sequence is TGTGCCAGTAGTACTAACAGGGACTATGGCTACACCTTC.